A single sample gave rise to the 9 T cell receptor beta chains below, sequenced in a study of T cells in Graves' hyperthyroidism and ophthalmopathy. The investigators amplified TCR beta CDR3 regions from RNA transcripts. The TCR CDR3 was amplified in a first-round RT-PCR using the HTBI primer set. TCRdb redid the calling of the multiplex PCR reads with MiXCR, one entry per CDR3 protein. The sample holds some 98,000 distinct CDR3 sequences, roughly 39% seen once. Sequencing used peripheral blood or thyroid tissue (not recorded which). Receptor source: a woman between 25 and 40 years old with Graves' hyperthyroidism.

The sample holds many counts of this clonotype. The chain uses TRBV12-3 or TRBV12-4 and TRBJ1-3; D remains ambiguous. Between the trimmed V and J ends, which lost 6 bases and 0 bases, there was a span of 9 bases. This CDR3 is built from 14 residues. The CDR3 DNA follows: TGTGCCAGCAGCTCCTGGGGCTCTGGAAACACCATATATTTT. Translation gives CASSSWGSGNTIYF.

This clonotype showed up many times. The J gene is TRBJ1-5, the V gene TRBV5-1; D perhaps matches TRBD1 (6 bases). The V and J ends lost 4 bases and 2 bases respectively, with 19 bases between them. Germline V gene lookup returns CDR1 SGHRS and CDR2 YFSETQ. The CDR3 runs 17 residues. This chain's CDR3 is CASSGGGREVGNQPQHF. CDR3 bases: TGCGCCAGCAGCGGAGGGGGTAGGGAAGTTGGCAATCAGCCCCAGCATTTT.

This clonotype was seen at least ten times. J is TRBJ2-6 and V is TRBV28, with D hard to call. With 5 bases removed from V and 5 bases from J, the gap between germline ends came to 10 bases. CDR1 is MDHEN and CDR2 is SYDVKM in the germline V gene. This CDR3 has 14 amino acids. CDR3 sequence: CASSGVFWANVLTF. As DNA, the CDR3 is TGTGCCAGCAGTGGGGTATTCTGGGCCAACGTCCTGACTTTC.

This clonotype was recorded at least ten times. This chain's CDR3 is CASTHGAGGIGGYTF. DNA for the CDR3: TGTGCCAGTACTCATGGGGCAGGGGGCATCGGTGGCTACACCTTC. The genes are TRBV19 and TRBJ1-2; 8 bases are a match to TRBD1. Trimming cost V 7 bases and J 7 bases; bases outside gene matches: 14. The CDR3 has 15 residues. The germline CDR1 and CDR2 sequences are LNHDA and SQIVND (reference sequence).

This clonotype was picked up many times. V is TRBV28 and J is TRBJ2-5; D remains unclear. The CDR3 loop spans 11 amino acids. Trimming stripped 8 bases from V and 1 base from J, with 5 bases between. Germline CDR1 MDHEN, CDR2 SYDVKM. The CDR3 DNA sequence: TGTGCCAGCGGCGTCCAAGAGACCCAGTACTTC. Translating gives CASGVQETQYF. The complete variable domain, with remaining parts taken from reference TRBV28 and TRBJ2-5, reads DVKVTQSSRYLVKRTGEKVFLECVQDMDHENMFWYRQDPGLGLRLIYFSYDVKMKEKGDIPEGYSVSREKKERFSLILESASTNQTSMYLCASGVQETQYFGPGTRLLVL.

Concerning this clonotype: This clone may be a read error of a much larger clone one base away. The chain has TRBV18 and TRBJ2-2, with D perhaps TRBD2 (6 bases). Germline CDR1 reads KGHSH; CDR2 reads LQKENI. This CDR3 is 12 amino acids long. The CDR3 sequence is CASSPDLRELSF. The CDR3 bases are TGTGCCAGCTCACCAGACCTCCGGGAGCTGTCTTTT.

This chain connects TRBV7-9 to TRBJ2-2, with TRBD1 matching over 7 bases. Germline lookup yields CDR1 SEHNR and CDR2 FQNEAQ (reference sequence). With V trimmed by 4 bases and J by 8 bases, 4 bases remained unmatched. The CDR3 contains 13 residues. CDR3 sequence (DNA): TGTGCCAGCAGCTCTCGGACAGGAGGGGAGCTGTTTTTT. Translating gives CASSSRTGGELFF.

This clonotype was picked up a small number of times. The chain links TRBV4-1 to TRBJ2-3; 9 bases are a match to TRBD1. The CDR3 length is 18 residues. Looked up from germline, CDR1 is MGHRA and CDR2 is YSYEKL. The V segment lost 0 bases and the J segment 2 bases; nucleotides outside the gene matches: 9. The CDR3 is CASSQDRQGGGYTDTQYF. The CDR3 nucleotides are TGCGCCAGCAGCCAAGATCGACAGGGGGGGGGGTACACAGATACGCAGTATTTT.

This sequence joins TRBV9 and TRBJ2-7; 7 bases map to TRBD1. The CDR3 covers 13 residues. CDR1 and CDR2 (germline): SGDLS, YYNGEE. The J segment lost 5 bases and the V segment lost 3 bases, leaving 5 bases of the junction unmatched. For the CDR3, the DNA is TGTGCCAGCAGCGCGGGACAGCGGAACGAGCAGTACTTC. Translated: CASSAGQRNEQYF. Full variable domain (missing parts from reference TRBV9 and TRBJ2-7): DSGVTQTPKHLITATGQRVTLRCSPRSGDLSVYWYQQSLDQGLQFLIQYYNGEERAKGNILERFSAQQFPDLHSELNLSSLELGDSALYFCASSAGQRNEQYFGPGTRLTVT.